This TCR beta chain came from a study of cytomegalovirus exposure and HLA in healthy donors. Findings and caveats of the study: The productive fraction for most TCR beta V segments was about 87% or about 30% in an earlier analysis. Common viral pathogens seemed to be connected with several of the most significant clusters, according to a later analysis.

A multiplex PCR was run with 60 Vbeta primers and 13 Jbeta primers. Assay used: immunoSEQ multiplex PCR; TCRdb lists only in-frame clones, some missing. The table records a few hundred thousand clones, under 80% of them present only once. For this clone: The antigen is unknown.

Germline CDR1 is SNHLY and CDR2 is FYNNEI. CDR3 length equals 14 residues. Trimming at V came to 6 bases and at J to 5 bases, leaving 7 bases not matched to a gene. Sample: PBMCs. The receptor comes from a woman aged 25 to 39 in good health and CMV-seronegative. The chain employs TRBV2 and TRBJ2-3; 8 nucleotides match TRBD2. The CDR3 sequence is CASSGSGGLDTQYF. Here the CDR3 DNA reads TGTGCCAGCAGCGGAAGCGGGGGCTTAGATACGCAGTATTTT.